The rows below give T cell receptor beta chains drawn from one sample of a study of cytotoxic CD8 clonotypes in ibrutinib-treated CLL. Clones were sequenced by immunoSEQ multiplex PCR, and TCRdb holds only the in-frame ones, with some missing. The profile shows around 310,000 clones, almost 80% of them singletons. The sequencing used PBMCs, collected before ibrutinib treatment. All receptors derive from a human donor with chronic lymphocytic leukemia. The CDR3 runs from the conserved cysteine through the conserved F or W. A D gene is named only where the DNA matches it firmly. A clone size is listed for some rows: how often the clone was seen (once, few, many), or a class if it is expanded.

V gene	D gene	clone size	J gene	CDR3 protein	CDR3 DNA
TRBV27	-	-	TRBJ2-7	CASSLPRGEQYF	TGTGCCAGCAGTCTCCCACGGGGCGAGCAGTACTTC
TRBV27	-	-	TRBJ2-7	CASSFSERYEQYF	TGTGCCAGCAGTTTTTCGGAGAGATACGAGCAGTACTTC
TRBV28	-	-	TRBJ2-1	CASSLLPPLHNEQFF	TGTGCCAGCAGCCTCCTCCCGCCGCTGCACAATGAGCAGTTCTTC
TRBV4-2	-	-	TRBJ2-7	CASSQEGFSEGYEQYF	TGTGCCAGCAGCCAAGAGGGATTCTCGGAGGGTTACGAGCAGTACTTC
TRBV29-1	-	-	TRBJ2-2	CSVTTGIGELFF	TGCAGCGTCACGACAGGCATCGGGGAGCTGTTTTTT
TRBV7-2	-	-	TRBJ2-7	CASRLRDTLYYEQYF	TGTGCCAGCAGACTCCGGGACACACTATACTACGAGCAGTACTTC
TRBV4-2	-	-	TRBJ1-3	CASSQDLPSTGLGNTIYF	TGTGCCAGCAGCCAAGATCTTCCCTCGACAGGACTTGGAAACACCATATATTTT
TRBV29-1	TRBD1	once	TRBJ1-2	CSVELTGGADGYTF	TGCAGCGTTGAACTGACAGGGGGCGCGGACGGCTACACCTTC
TRBV4-2	TRBD1	-	TRBJ2-7	CASSQRTGASYEQYF	TGTGCCAGCAGCCAACGGACAGGGGCGAGCTACGAGCAGTACTTC
TRBV4-1	TRBD1	few	TRBJ2-1	CASSPWTGNGEQFF	TGCGCCAGCAGCCCCTGGACAGGGAATGGAGAGCAGTTCTTC
TRBV6-6	-	-	TRBJ2-5	CASSPRGAGETQYF	TGTGCCAGCAGTCCCCGGGGGGCGGGAGAGACCCAGTACTTC